This record concerns one TCR beta chain sequence. No antigen is known for it. TCR sequences were obtained from RNA taken from PBMCs. Graves' disease diagnoses used American Thyroid Association guidelines. The data derive from a study of regulatory T cells in long-lasting Graves disease. Regarding the study as a whole: Shared public clonotypes totalled around 2,900 in persistent patients, compared with about a thousand in new patients. When disease was persistent, TRBV28, TRBJ1-2 and TRBJ2-5 were the favored segments.

CDR3 length: 14 residues. Germline-derived CDR1 and CDR2 are SGHAT and FQDESV (reference sequence). The trim removed 5 bases at V and 2 bases at J, leaving 3 bases unmatched. TCRdb independently ran MiXCR on the reads; one entry per CDR3 protein. The table shows just under 500 distinct CDR3 sequences, with 77% occurring only once. J is TRBJ2-7 and V is TRBV11-1; 10 bases align to TRBD2. This TCR was sampled from a woman aged 25 to 39 with Graves disease. The input for sequencing was peripheral blood mononuclear cells (PBMCs), taken with antithyroid drug treatment, in newly diagnosed or persistent Graves disease (not recorded which). The CDR3: CASSPGLAAYEQYF. CDR3 DNA sequence: TGTGCCAGCAGCCCCGGACTAGCGGCCTACGAGCAGTACTTC.